A single sample is the source of the 25 T cell receptor beta chains below, sequenced in a study of shared clonotypes between healthy human individuals. Sequenced by immunoSEQ multiplex PCR; TCRdb stores in-frame clones only, minus some. The sample yields 1.4 million or so clones, 97% to 99% seen once. Material for sequencing was naive CD4+ T cells sorted from blood. Subset reported: CD45RA+ positively selected. The receptors were sampled from a man aged 30 to 39 in good health.

The CDR3 DNA reads TGCGCCAGCAGCCAAGACAGGCTAGCGGGAGGGTTTTTGGCAGATACGCAGTATTTT. Protein product: CASSQDRLAGGFLADTQYF. V and J are TRBV4-3 and TRBJ2-3; 12 bases match TRBD2. With 0 bases clipped from V and 4 bases from J, the junction kept 11 bases outside the gene matches. From germline, CDR1 is LGHNA and CDR2 YSLEER. The CDR3 has 19 residues.

The rearrangement links TRBV7-9 to TRBJ1-1; D unclear. V gave up 1 base and J gave up 0 bases, with 6 bases separating them. CDR1 is SEHNR, CDR2 FQNEAQ, per germline (reference sequence). The CDR3 is 14 amino acids. CDR3: CASSLGVMNTEAFF. The CDR3 DNA sequence: TGTGCCAGCAGCTTAGGAGTGATGAACACTGAAGCTTTCTTT.

V gene TRBV18 combines with J gene TRBJ2-1; no clear D. Germline CDR1 is KGHSH and CDR2 is LQKENI. The CDR3 has 14 amino acids. With 5 bases removed from V and 7 bases from J, the gap between germline ends came to 15 bases. Here the CDR3 reads CASSLLGSLNEQFF. The CDR3 DNA follows: TGTGCCAGCTCATTGCTAGGCTCCTTAAATGAGCAGTTCTTC.

The gene calls are TRBV9 and TRBJ2-2; D is perhaps TRBD1 (6 bases). Deletions cut 4 bases from V and 5 bases from J, with 15 bases between. The CDR3 has 15 amino acids. Germline V gene sequence: CDR1 SGDLS, CDR2 YYNGEE. The CDR3 region is CASSPRGTQTGELFF. The CDR3 nucleotides are TGTGCCAGCAGCCCTAGAGGGACACAGACCGGGGAGCTGTTTTTT.

The gene calls are TRBV2 and TRBJ1-1; 7 bases map to TRBD1. With V trimmed by 7 bases and J by 6 bases, 11 bases remained unmatched. CDR1 SNHLY and CDR2 FYNNEI come from the germline V gene. The CDR3 spans 14 residues. The CDR3 loop is CASIYRGSVSEAFF. CDR3 DNA: TGTGCCAGCATCTACAGGGGATCCGTTTCTGAAGCTTTCTTT.

This sequence joins TRBV9 and TRBJ2-3; no reliable D call. V shed 1 base and J shed 3 bases, with 15 bases lying between them. Germline values: CDR1 SGDLS, CDR2 YYNGEE. The CDR3 is 16 residues long. This chain's CDR3 is CASSVKMGLSTDTQYF. The CDR3 coding sequence is TGTGCCAGCAGCGTAAAGATGGGTCTTTCAACAGATACGCAGTATTTT.

This rearrangement joins TRBV5-1 to TRBJ2-1; TRBD1 is a possible D gene (5 bases). CDR3 length: 14 residues. V was pared by 4 bases and J by 8 bases, with 16 bases between. Germline values: CDR1 SGHRS, CDR2 YFSETQ. CDR3 DNA sequence: TGCGCCAGCAGCCCTGGGGCCCCCGAGGATGAGCAGTTCTTC. Protein sequence: CASSPGAPEDEQFF.

This chain uses TRBV19 with TRBJ1-5; no firm D call. The germline V gene encodes CDR1 LNHDA and CDR2 SQIVND (reference sequence). V lost 0 bases and J lost 1, with 10 bases in between. This CDR3 contains 16 residues. CDR3 in amino acids: CASSIDGRWSNQPQHF. CDR3 nucleotides: TGTGCCAGTAGTATAGATGGTCGGTGGAGCAATCAGCCCCAGCATTTT. Using reference TRBV19 and TRBJ1-5 for the parts outside the CDR3, the full variable domain is DGGITQSPKYLFRKEGQNVTLSCEQNLNHDAMYWYRQDPGQGLRLIYYSQIVNDFQKGDIAEGYSVSREKKESFPLTVTSAQKNPTAFYLCASSIDGRWSNQPQHFGDGTRLSIL.

The chain joins TRBV5-1 to TRBJ2-5; 9 bases match TRBD1. V lost 4 bases and J lost 4; bases outside the gene matches: 8. Germline-derived CDR1 and CDR2 are SGHRS and YFSETQ. This CDR3 region has 15 residues. CDR3: CASSIGQGTGETQYF. The CDR3 DNA follows: TGCGCCAGCAGCATAGGACAGGGGACGGGAGAGACCCAGTACTTC.

The CDR3 nucleotides are TGTGCCAGCAGCTTTCCGGTCCCGGGGGAGCAGTACTTC. Residues: CASSFPVPGEQYF. This sequence joins TRBV5-6 and TRBJ2-7, with D tentatively TRBD2 (5 bases). The CDR3 extends over 13 amino acids. Germline V gene data show CDR1 as SGHDT and CDR2 as YYEEEE. The V end was cut by 2 bases, the J end by 7 bases, with 13 bases between.

V usage is TRBV5-1 and J usage is TRBJ2-3, with 8 bases lining up with TRBD1. There are 14 residues in the CDR3. The trim removed 2 bases at V and 6 bases at J, leaving 5 bases unmatched. Germline CDR1 SGHRS, CDR2 YFSETQ. The CDR3 here is CASSLQTGEDTQYF. CDR3 sequence (DNA): TGCGCCAGCAGCTTACAGACAGGGGAGGATACGCAGTATTTT.

The V call is TRBV18, the J call TRBJ2-7; D ambiguous. Per germline, CDR1 KGHSH and CDR2 LQKENI. There are 13 residues in the CDR3. V dropped 1 base and J dropped 4 bases, with 8 bases sitting between them. CDR3 sequence reads: CASSPLLDYEQYF. The CDR3 nucleotides read TGTGCCAGCTCACCACTCTTGGATTACGAGCAGTACTTC.

Comments on this clone: The same CDR3 can be traced to other DNA sequences in this sample. This chain joins TRBV5-1 and TRBJ2-7; D not resolved. There are 13 residues in the CDR3. CDR1 is SGHRS, CDR2 YFSETQ, per germline. Trimming pared 0 bases from V and 4 bases from J, leaving 8 bases between. The CDR3 loop reads CASSLAFGYEQYF. For the CDR3, the DNA is TGCGCCAGCAGCTTGGCGTTTGGGTACGAGCAGTACTTC. Complete variable domain (other parts from reference TRBV5-1 and TRBJ2-7): KAGVTQTPRYLIKTRGQQVTLSCSPISGHRSVSWYQQTPGQGLQFLFEYFSETQRNKGNFPGRFSGRQFSNSRSEMNVSTLELGDSALYLCASSLAFGYEQYFGPGTRLTVT.

The rearrangement links TRBV28 to TRBJ2-2; perhaps TRBD2 as D (5 bases). V dropped 5 bases and J dropped 4 bases, with 14 bases sitting between them. The CDR3 is 15 amino acids. Germline CDR1 reads MDHEN; CDR2 reads SYDVKM. The CDR3 sequence is CASSPPRGGTGELFF. CDR3 nucleotide sequence: TGTGCCAGCAGTCCCCCCCGTGGAGGCACCGGGGAGCTGTTTTTT.

J is TRBJ1-2 and V is TRBV19; the D is unclear. CDR1 and CDR2 from the germline V gene are LNHDA and SQIVND (reference sequence). Trimming cost V 7 bases and J 2 bases, with 23 bases left between them. The CDR3 runs 17 residues. This CDR3 is CASTTRTESHSNYGYTF. As DNA, the CDR3 is TGTGCCAGTACCACAAGGACGGAATCCCACTCAAACTATGGCTACACCTTC. The variable domain in full, completed from reference TRBV19 and TRBJ1-2, reads DGGITQSPKYLFRKEGQNVTLSCEQNLNHDAMYWYRQDPGQGLRLIYYSQIVNDFQKGDIAEGYSVSREKKESFPLTVTSAQKNPTAFYLCASTTRTESHSNYGYTFGSGTRLTVV.

This clone was seen only once. The rearrangement links TRBV29-1 to TRBJ2-4, with TRBD2 matching 10 bases. There are 16 residues in the CDR3. CDR1 is SQVTM, CDR2 ANQGSEA, per germline. V was clipped by 1 base and J by 6 bases; unmatched bases: 9. The CDR3 DNA reads as TGCAGCGTTGAAGTTAGGCTAGCGGGAGTGGGAAACATTCAGTACTTC. This encodes CSVEVRLAGVGNIQYF.

The chain has TRBV18 and TRBJ2-5; a weak D match, TRBD2 (5 bases). The germline gives CDR1 KGHSH, CDR2 LQKENI. The CDR3 loop spans 17 amino acids. V lost 3 bases to trimming and J lost 7 bases, with 24 bases between them. The CDR3 region has the DNA TGTGCCAGCTCACCGACCCACGGTTCCCGGGAAATCGGGACCCAGTACTTC. As protein: CASSPTHGSREIGTQYF.

The rearrangement joins TRBV14 to TRBJ2-7, with D hard to call. The CDR3 is made up of 13 amino acids. The germline V gene has CDR1 SGHDN and CDR2 FVKESK. The V end lost 6 bases, the J end lost 2 bases, and 11 bases lay between the germline ends. The DNA for the CDR3 is TGTGCCAGCAGAAATCATCGGACCTACGAGCAGTACTTC. Translated: CASRNHRTYEQYF.

This sequence joins TRBV5-4 and TRBJ2-2, with a possible D match to TRBD2 (5 bases). Trimming removed 0 bases at V and 4 bases at J, with 13 bases between. This CDR3 is 16 amino acids long. The V gene's germline CDR1 is SGHNT and CDR2 YYREEE (reference sequence). CDR3 in DNA: TGTGCCAGCAGCTTGGGTGGGAGCCCCTCCACCGGGGAGCTGTTTTTT. Its protein product is CASSLGGSPSTGELFF.

The chain is built from TRBV23-1 and TRBJ1-5, with D possibly TRBD1 on 6 matching bases. TRBV23-1 qualifies as an ORF whose function is uncertain. The V and J ends lost 6 bases and 0 bases respectively, with 36 bases between them. The CDR3 sequence is 23 residues long. The CDR3 loop reads CASRRYNHGSGTLKGFSNQPQHF. The CDR3 DNA sequence: TGCGCCAGCAGACGCTATAATCATGGTTCCGGGACATTAAAAGGATTTAGCAATCAGCCCCAGCATTTT.

This chain connects TRBV11-2 to TRBJ1-2; unclear D gene. This CDR3 contains 15 residues. CDR1 is SGHAT and CDR2 is FQNNGV in the germline V gene. V was trimmed by 5 bases and J by 2 bases, leaving 15 bases between them. The CDR3 coding sequence is TGTGCCAGCAGCCCGCCGTCGGGGAGGAACTATGGCTACACCTTC. Its translation is CASSPPSGRNYGYTF.

This clone was found once. The V call is TRBV5-6, the J call TRBJ2-2, with 7 bases lining up with TRBD1. The germline gives CDR1 SGHDT, CDR2 YYEEEE. V shed 3 bases, J shed 7 bases, and the junction held 18 bases outside the gene matches. The CDR3 has 18 residues. The CDR3 coding sequence is TGTGCCAGCAGCTCGCTCCGCTACCCGACAGGGCTGGGCGGGGAGCTGTTTTTT. Its translation is CASSSLRYPTGLGGELFF. The variable domain in full, with the rest retrieved from reference TRBV5-6 and TRBJ2-2, is DAGVTQSPTHLIKTRGQQVTLRCSPKSGHDTVSWYQQALGQGPQFIFQYYEEEERQRGNFPDRFSGHQFPNYSSELNVNALLLGDSALYLCASSSLRYPTGLGGELFFGEGSRLTVL.

This clone was recorded only once. In nucleotides, the CDR3 is TGTGCCAGCAGCGTAGGTGGGACAGGGTTCTCTTACGAGCAGTACTTC. This codes for CASSVGGTGFSYEQYF. V usage is TRBV9 and J usage is TRBJ2-7, with 9 bases aligning to TRBD1. The CDR3 is 16 amino acids. Germline CDR1 and CDR2: SGDLS and YYNGEE. Trimming at V came to 0 bases and at J to 4 bases, leaving 8 bases not matched to a gene.

The chain couples TRBV7-2 to TRBJ2-3; 10 bases align to TRBD2. The V gene end was trimmed by 5 bases and the J gene end by 4 bases; junction bases not matched to a gene: 12. Germline V lookup: CDR1 SGHTA, CDR2 FQGNSA. There are 17 residues in the CDR3. CDR3 loop: CASSLSLAGTGPDTQYF. CDR3 in DNA: TGTGCCAGCAGCCTTTCACTAGCGGGGACGGGCCCAGATACGCAGTATTTT.

There are a few counts of this clone. This chain joins TRBV2 and TRBJ1-5; no firm D call. V lost 10 bases, J lost 2 bases, and 15 bases lay in between. Germline-derived CDR1 and CDR2 are SNHLY and FYNNEI. The CDR3 is made up of 14 amino acids. The CDR3 protein is CATRRDEGNQPQHF. In DNA, the CDR3 is TGTGCCACCCGTCGGGATGAGGGCAATCAGCCCCAGCATTTT.